Following are 8 T cell receptor beta chains from one sample sequenced in a study of beta chain features in type 1 diabetes. Study results and limitations: The study found moderately but significantly shorter TCRB CDR3s in all four CD4+ subsets of Type 1 diabetes patients.

What was sequenced were expressed TCRB transcripts, since all of the isolated RNA had been reverse transcribed. The protocol was immunoSEQ multiplex PCR, while the TCRdb copy is restricted to in-frame clones and leaves out a portion. Of a few hundred thousand clones listed, 9.6% are singletons. Their recognized antigens are unknown. The sequencing input was central memory CD4+ T cells from blood. All receptors come from a man aged 25 to 40 with type 1 diabetes.

This clone has a handful of counts. The rearrangement links TRBV2 to TRBJ2-5, with 7 nucleotides matching TRBD1. This CDR3 is built from 15 residues. V lost 6 bases, J lost 0 bases, and 7 bases stayed unmatched. Germline CDR1 SNHLY, CDR2 FYNNEI. CDR3 coding DNA: TGTGCCAGCAGCCCGCAGGGACAGTACCAAGAGACCCAGTACTTC. This translates into CASSPQGQYQETQYF.

This clone turned up a few times. This chain connects TRBV5-1 to TRBJ2-1, with 7 bases matching TRBD2. There are 14 residues in the CDR3. J gave up 7 bases and V 2 bases, and 6 bases lay outside the gene matches. CDR1 is SGHRS and CDR2 is YFSETQ in the germline V gene. As DNA, the CDR3 is TGCGCCAGCAGCTTTGCGCGGGAGCGAAATGAGCAGTTCTTC. Its protein product is CASSFARERNEQFF. The full variable domain, rest sourced from reference TRBV5-1 and TRBJ2-1, is KAGVTQTPRYLIKTRGQQVTLSCSPISGHRSVSWYQQTPGQGLQFLFEYFSETQRNKGNFPGRFSGRQFSNSRSEMNVSTLELGDSALYLCASSFARERNEQFFGPGTRLTVL.

The J gene is TRBJ2-5, the V gene TRBV5-6; 10 positions agree with TRBD2. The V and J ends lost 2 bases and 3 bases, in that order; junction bases with no gene match: 7. Germline assignment: CDR1 SGHDT and CDR2 YYEEEE. The CDR3 runs 16 residues. CDR3 DNA: TGTGCCAGCAGCTTTTGGGCTAGCGGGAGAAAAGAGACCCAGTACTTC. Its protein product is CASSFWASGRKETQYF.

This clone was detected many times. The CDR3 DNA follows: TGTGCCAGCACAGGGGATCAAGAGACCCAGTACTTC. Its protein product is CASTGDQETQYF. V usage is TRBV2 and J usage is TRBJ2-5, with a weak D call TRBD1 (6 bases). This CDR3 contains 12 residues. Germline-derived CDR1 and CDR2 are SNHLY and FYNNEI. Trimming left V 7 bases short and J 2 bases short, with 8 bases between.

The chain employs TRBV5-4 and TRBJ1-1, with D maybe TRBD1 (5 bases). Germline assignment: CDR1 SGHNT and CDR2 YYREEE (reference sequence). This CDR3 spans 15 amino acids. The V gene lost 0 bases and the J gene lost 2 bases, with 11 bases spanning the gap. The CDR3 DNA is TGTGCCAGCAGCTTGGAGCCTCAGGGTAACACTGAAGCTTTCTTT. It codes for CASSLEPQGNTEAFF.

Only a few counts were recorded for this clone. This chain uses TRBV28 with TRBJ1-4, with TRBD1 identical over 11 bases. The V and J ends lost 6 bases and 3 bases, in that order; junction bases with no gene match: 6. From germline, CDR1 is MDHEN and CDR2 SYDVKM. The CDR3 has 16 amino acids. Here the CDR3 reads CASRRTGGRSNEKLFF. In DNA form, the CDR3 reads TGTGCCAGCAGAAGGACAGGGGGCAGGTCTAATGAAAAACTGTTTTTT.

The DNA of the CDR3 is TGTGCCAGCAGTCCGGGGAGCAGGGCGGGTGGCTACACCTTC. It is translated as CASSPGSRAGGYTF. This chain joins TRBV6-5 and TRBJ1-2; D perhaps matches TRBD1 (5 bases). Trimming shortened V by 5 bases and J by 7 bases, and 17 bases separated the two germline ends. Looked up from germline, CDR1 is MNHEY and CDR2 is SVGAGI. The CDR3 has 14 amino acids.

CDR3 loop: CASSPRTGSQPQHF. CDR3 DNA sequence: TGTGCCAGCAGTCCGCGGACAGGCAGCCAGCCCCAGCATTTT. V gene TRBV27 combines with J gene TRBJ1-5; TRBD1 matches 7 bases. Per the germline V gene, CDR1 is MNHEY and CDR2 is SMNVEV (reference sequence). This CDR3 region has 14 residues. V was clipped by 5 bases and J by 7 bases; unmatched bases: 8.